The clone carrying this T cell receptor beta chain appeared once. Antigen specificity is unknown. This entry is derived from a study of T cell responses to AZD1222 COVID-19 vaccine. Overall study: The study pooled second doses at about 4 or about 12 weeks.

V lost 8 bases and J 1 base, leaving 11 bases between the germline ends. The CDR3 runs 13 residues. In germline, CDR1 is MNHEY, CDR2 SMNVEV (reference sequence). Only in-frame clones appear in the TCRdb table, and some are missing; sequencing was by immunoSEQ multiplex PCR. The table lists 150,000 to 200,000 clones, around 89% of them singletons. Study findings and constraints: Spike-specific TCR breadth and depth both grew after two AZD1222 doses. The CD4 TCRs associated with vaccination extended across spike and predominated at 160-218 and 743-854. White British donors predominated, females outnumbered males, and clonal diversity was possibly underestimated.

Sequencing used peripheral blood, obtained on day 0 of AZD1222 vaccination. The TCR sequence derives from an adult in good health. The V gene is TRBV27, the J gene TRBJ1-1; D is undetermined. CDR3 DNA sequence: TGTGCCAGCTCCCCCCCATCGAACACTGAAGCTTTCTTT. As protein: CASSPPSNTEAFF.